The present T cell receptor beta chain was sequenced within a study of cytomegalovirus exposure and HLA in healthy donors. Unmatched junction bases numbered 14, after V lost 8 bases and J lost 7 bases. CDR1 is SNHLY and CDR2 is FYNNEI in the germline V gene. The CDR3 is 15 amino acids. PCR used 60 Vbeta primers and 13 Jbeta primers. The method was immunoSEQ multiplex PCR; TCRdb's version includes in-frame clones alone and lacks a portion of them. The sample records over 130,000 clones, 70% being singletons. For this clone: Its antigen is currently unknown.

Study-wide results and caveats: Analysis was performed later, and it showed HLA-associated TCR beta chains to be more clonally expanded than equally common others. Across donors, sequencing depth was assumed by presence/absence analyses to be roughly uniform.

The sequenced material came from PBMCs. This TCR came from a woman aged 25-40 years in good health and CMV-seronegative. The chain couples TRBV2 to TRBJ2-1, with 7 bases aligning to TRBD2. This CDR3 is CASGVWRGKGNEQFF. DNA of the CDR3: TGTGCCAGCGGAGTATGGCGGGGGAAGGGAAATGAGCAGTTCTTC. Full variable domain (remainder filled in from reference TRBV2 and TRBJ2-1): EPEVTQTPSHQVTQMGQEVILRCVPISNHLYFYWYRQILGQKVEFLVSFYNNEISEKSEIFDDQFSVERPDGSNFTLKIRSTKLEDSAMYFCASGVWRGKGNEQFFGPGTRLTVL.